Each of the 17 T cell receptor beta chains below was sequenced from the same sample in a study of T-cell reconstitution after alpha-beta-depleted transplantation in children. Unique molecular identifiers were used to barcode this TCRbeta library. One entry per CDR3 protein, called by TCRdb with MiXCR from the PCR reads. The sample includes around 600,000 distinct CDR3 sequences, 10% of them seen just once. This specimen consisted of PBMCs from the stem cell graft donor, obtained from the stem cell graft. All receptors derive from a human donor who donated a stem cell graft to a child with acute myeloid leukemia.

This clonotype was detected many times. The gene calls are TRBV10-3 and TRBJ1-1, with 9 bases identical to TRBD1. Trimming took 2 bases from V and 5 from J; bases not matched to a gene: 9. The CDR3 is made up of 16 amino acids. The germline V gene encodes CDR1 ENHRY and CDR2 SYGVKD. The CDR3 nucleotides read TGTGCCATCAGTGAGCGAGGCGGACAGGGGTGGACTGAAGCTTTCTTT. Protein: CAISERGGQGWTEAFF.

This clonotype has more than one count but fewer than ten. CDR3 residues: CASSPHMGGQGYEQYF. The CDR3 bases are TGTGCCAGCAGCCCCCACATGGGGGGACAGGGGTACGAGCAGTACTTC. The rearrangement joins TRBV7-9 to TRBJ2-7; the match to TRBD1 covers 10 bases. V dropped 5 bases and J dropped 4; count of bases not matched to a gene: 11. The CDR3 extends over 16 amino acids. Germline CDR1 and CDR2: SEHNR and FQNEAQ (reference sequence).

The CDR3 DNA follows: TGTGCCACCAGCAGAGGCTCCAAAAACACCATATATTTT. Translating gives CATSRGSKNTIYF. The chain joins TRBV15 to TRBJ1-3; D call uncertain. Germline V lookup: CDR1 LNHNV, CDR2 YYDKDF (reference sequence). The CDR3 consists of 13 residues. The germline V and J ends were trimmed by 1 base and 6 bases, with 7 bases remaining between them.

A note on this clonotype: This may arise from a read error, as a much more abundant clone is one base away. The DNA for the CDR3 is TGCGCCGGCAGCTTGGCTGAGGGAAGTCACGCCGGGGAGCTGTTTTTT. Its translation is CAGSLAEGSHAGELFF. The chain is built from TRBV5-1 and TRBJ2-2; D may be TRBD2 (5 bases). The CDR3 is made up of 16 amino acids. From germline, CDR1 is SGHRS and CDR2 YFSETQ. Full variable domain (rest looked up from reference TRBV5-1 and TRBJ2-2): KAGVTQTPRYLIKTRGQQVTLSCSPISGHRSVSWYQQTPGQGLQFLFEYFSETQRNKGNFPGRFSGRQFSNSRSEMNVSTLELGDSALYLCAGSLAEGSHAGELFFGEGSRLTVL.

This sequence joins TRBV3-1 and TRBJ2-5; D uncertain. V shed 3 bases and J shed 2 bases, with 7 bases lying between them. Germline assignment: CDR1 LGHDT and CDR2 YNNKEL (reference sequence). CDR3 length: 13 amino acids. CDR3: CASSHSQQETQYF. As DNA, the CDR3 is TGTGCCAGCAGCCACTCGCAGCAAGAGACCCAGTACTTC.

This clonotype has a handful of counts. The CDR3 region is CASQQGPEKLFF. DNA of the CDR3: TGTGCCAGCCAACAGGGTCCGGAAAAACTGTTTTTT. The chain joins TRBV12-3 or TRBV12-4 to TRBJ1-4, with D perhaps matching TRBD1 (6 bases). The CDR3 spans 12 residues. V lost 8 bases to trimming and J lost 8 bases, with 12 bases between them.

This chain joins TRBV2 and TRBJ1-5; D unclear. V lost 1 base to trimming and J lost 1 base, with 17 bases between them. CDR3 length: 18 residues. The germline gives CDR1 SNHLY, CDR2 FYNNEI. The CDR3 DNA reads as TGTGCCAGCAGTGAAGGTCTAACGAGTTCTTTGAGCAATCAGCCCCAGCATTTT. Encoded protein: CASSEGLTSSLSNQPQHF. The full variable domain, its missing parts supplied by reference TRBV2 and TRBJ1-5, is EPEVTQTPSHQVTQMGQEVILRCVPISNHLYFYWYRQILGQKVEFLVSFYNNEISEKSEIFDDQFSVERPDGSNFTLKIRSTKLEDSAMYFCASSEGLTSSLSNQPQHFGDGTRLSIL.

There are a few counts of this clonotype. The chain carries TRBV5-1 and TRBJ2-1; 10 nucleotides agree with TRBD2. The CDR3 sequence is 17 residues long. Germline lookup yields CDR1 SGHRS and CDR2 YFSETQ. V shed 3 bases, J shed 6 bases, and the junction held 12 bases outside the gene matches. CDR3 DNA sequence: TGCGCCAGCAGCTCAGATGTAAGCGGGAGGGCCCTCAATGAGCAGTTCTTC. Translated: CASSSDVSGRALNEQFF.

This clonotype came up many times. The chain links TRBV9 to TRBJ2-7; TRBD2 aligns across 14 bases. V shed 2 bases and J 0 bases; nucleotides not matched to a gene: 1. The germline V gene has CDR1 SGDLS and CDR2 YYNGEE. There are 16 residues in the CDR3. For the CDR3, the DNA is TGTGCCAGCAGCGTGACTAGCGGGAGGGACTCCTACGAGCAGTACTTC. Amino acid sequence: CASSVTSGRDSYEQYF. Filled out from reference TRBV9 and TRBJ2-7, the complete variable domain reads DSGVTQTPKHLITATGQRVTLRCSPRSGDLSVYWYQQSLDQGLQFLIQYYNGEERAKGNILERFSAQQFPDLHSELNLSSLELGDSALYFCASSVTSGRDSYEQYFGPGTRLTVT.

This clonotype was picked up many times. V and J are TRBV20-1 and TRBJ2-1; D possibly corresponds to TRBD2 (6 bases). Trimming took 3 bases from V and 8 from J, leaving 23 bases between them. The CDR3 loop spans 16 amino acids. The germline gives CDR1 DFQATT, CDR2 SNEGSKA (reference sequence). CDR3 sequence reads: CSARPGGSVRFDEQFF. DNA of the CDR3: TGCAGTGCTAGGCCTGGGGGGAGCGTCCGGTTCGATGAGCAGTTCTTC.

This rearrangement joins TRBV7-9 to TRBJ2-6; D remains unclear. V lost 5 bases and J 2 bases, leaving 4 bases between the germline ends. There are 13 residues in the CDR3. Looked up from germline, CDR1 is SEHNR and CDR2 is FQNEAQ (reference sequence). DNA for the CDR3: TGTGCCAGCAGCAAAACTGGGGCCAACGTCCTGACTTTC. It yields the protein CASSKTGANVLTF.

This clonotype showed up just a few times. The V gene is TRBV15, the J gene TRBJ2-2; TRBD2 aligns across 9 bases. The CDR3 is 16 amino acids. From germline, CDR1 is LNHNV and CDR2 YYDKDF (reference sequence). The junction had 11 bases not matched to a gene; V was cut back by 5 bases and J by 7 bases. CDR3 residues: CATSGLRREGIGELFF. The DNA of the CDR3 is TGTGCCACCAGCGGTTTGAGGCGGGAGGGCATCGGGGAGCTGTTTTTT.

This clonotype was detected ten times or more. This chain joins TRBV21-1 and TRBJ2-7. TRBV21-1 corresponds to a pseudogene. This CDR3 is 13 amino acids long. CDR3 amino acids: CASSTGVGYEQYF. The DNA of the CDR3 is TGTGCCAGCAGCACAGGGGTCGGATACGAGCAGTACTTC.

This clonotype was observed at least ten times. V and J are TRBV3-1 and TRBJ1-4; D not resolved. The CDR3 is 14 residues long. Germline values: CDR1 LGHDT, CDR2 YNNKEL (reference sequence). V lost 3 bases, J lost 0 bases, and 5 bases lay in between. Here the CDR3 DNA reads TGTGCCAGCAGCCAGAGTGCAACTAATGAAAAACTGTTTTTT. It is translated as CASSQSATNEKLFF.

At least ten counts were recorded for this clonotype. The chain links TRBV28 to TRBJ2-7; D unresolved. V was pared by 6 bases and J by 0 bases, with 3 bases between. In germline, CDR1 is MDHEN, CDR2 SYDVKM. This CDR3 is 11 amino acids long. CDR3 sequence (DNA): TGTGCCAGCAGCTTCTCCTACGAGCAGTACTTC. Its translation is CASSFSYEQYF. The full variable domain, with the rest looked up from reference TRBV28 and TRBJ2-7, is DVKVTQSSRYLVKRTGEKVFLECVQDMDHENMFWYRQDPGLGLRLIYFSYDVKMKEKGDIPEGYSVSREKKERFSLILESASTNQTSMYLCASSFSYEQYFGPGTRLTVT.

In its sample, this clonotype was seen a few times. The chain has TRBV6-5 and TRBJ1-1; D call uncertain. CDR1 and CDR2 from the germline V gene are MNHEY and SVGAGI. The CDR3 has 15 residues. Between the trimmed V and J ends, which lost 2 bases and 5 bases, there was a span of 15 bases. The CDR3: CASSYDTMGGTEAFF. Written as DNA, the CDR3 is TGTGCCAGCAGTTACGATACTATGGGTGGGACTGAAGCTTTCTTT.

The V gene is TRBV27, the J gene TRBJ2-5; D unclear. Germline V lookup: CDR1 MNHEY, CDR2 SMNVEV (reference sequence). This CDR3 is 12 amino acids long. Trimming took off 2 bases at V and 7 bases at J, with 8 bases between the two ends. CDR3 nucleotides: TGTGCCAGCAGTTTACTAGGCGGGACCCAGTACTTC. It codes for CASSLLGGTQYF.